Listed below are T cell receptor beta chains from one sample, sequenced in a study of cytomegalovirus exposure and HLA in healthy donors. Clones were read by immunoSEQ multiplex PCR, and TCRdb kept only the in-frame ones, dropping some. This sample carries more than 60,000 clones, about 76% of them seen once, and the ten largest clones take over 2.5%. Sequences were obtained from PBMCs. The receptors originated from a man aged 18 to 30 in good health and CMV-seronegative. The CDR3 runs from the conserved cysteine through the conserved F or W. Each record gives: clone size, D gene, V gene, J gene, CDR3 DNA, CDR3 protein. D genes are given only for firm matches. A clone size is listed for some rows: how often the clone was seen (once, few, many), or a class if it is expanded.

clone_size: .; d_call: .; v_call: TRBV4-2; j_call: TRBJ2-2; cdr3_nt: TGTGCCAGCAACCATTACGGGGCCGGGGAGCTGTTTTTT; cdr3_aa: CASNHYGAGELFF
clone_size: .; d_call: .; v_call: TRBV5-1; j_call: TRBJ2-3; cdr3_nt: TGCGCCAGCAGCTGGGGCAGGGCCTTTTCTAGCACAGATACGCAGTATTTT; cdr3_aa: CASSWGRAFSSTDTQYF
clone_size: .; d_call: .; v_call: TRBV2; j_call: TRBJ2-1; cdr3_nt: TGTGCCAGCAGTGAAAAAGGACGGCTAGCGATCGGTTTTGCGGATGAGCAGTTCTTC; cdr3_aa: CASSEKGRLAIGFADEQFF
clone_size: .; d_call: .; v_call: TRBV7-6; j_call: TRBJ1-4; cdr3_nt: TGTGCCAGCAGCCTACGGGGGAGTAATGAAAAACTGTTTTTT; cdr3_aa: CASSLRGSNEKLFF
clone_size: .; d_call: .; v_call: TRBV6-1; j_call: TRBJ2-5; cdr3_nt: TGTGCCAGCAGTGACTTGAGGGATCACCAAGAGACCCAGTACTTC; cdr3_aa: CASSDLRDHQETQYF
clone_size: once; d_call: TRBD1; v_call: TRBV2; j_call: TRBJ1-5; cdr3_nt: TGTGCCAGCAGAGGGGACAGGGTTGGGAATCAGCCCCAGCATTTT; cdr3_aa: CASRGDRVGNQPQHF
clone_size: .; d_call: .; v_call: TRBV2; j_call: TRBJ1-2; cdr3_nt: TGTGCCAGCAGTGAAGAATACGGTAACTATGGCTACACCTTC; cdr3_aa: CASSEEYGNYGYTF
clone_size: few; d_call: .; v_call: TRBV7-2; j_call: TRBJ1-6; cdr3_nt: TGTGCCAGCAGCTTCTCGGAGGGCGGGGGTTCACCCCTCCACTTT; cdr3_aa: CASSFSEGGGSPLHF
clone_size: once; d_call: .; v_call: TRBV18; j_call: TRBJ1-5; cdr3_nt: TGTGCCAGCTCACCCGACAGGAGTCAGCCCCAGCATTTT; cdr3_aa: CASSPDRSQPQHF
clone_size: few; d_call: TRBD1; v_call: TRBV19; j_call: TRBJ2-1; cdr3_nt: TGTGCCAGTAACCCGGGACAGGGTGTGAATGAGCAGTTCTTC; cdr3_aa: CASNPGQGVNEQFF
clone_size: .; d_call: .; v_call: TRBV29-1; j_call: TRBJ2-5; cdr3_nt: TGCAGCGGGGCGCAGGCAGAGGGTCCCCAGTACTTC; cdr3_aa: CSGAQAEGPQYF
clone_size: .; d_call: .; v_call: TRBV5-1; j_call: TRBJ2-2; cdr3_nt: TGCGCCAGCAGCCGGTCCTTGGACACCGGGGAGCTGTTTTTT; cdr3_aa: CASSRSLDTGELFF
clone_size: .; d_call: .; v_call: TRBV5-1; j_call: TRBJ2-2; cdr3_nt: TGCGCCAGCAGCTTGGCAGGCGGGGCAGCTGGCGGGGAGCTGTTTTTT; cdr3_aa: CASSLAGGAAGGELFF
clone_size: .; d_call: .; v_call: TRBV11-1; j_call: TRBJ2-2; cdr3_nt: TGTGCCAGCAGATGGACAGTGAACACCGGGGAGCTGTTTTTT; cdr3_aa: CASRWTVNTGELFF
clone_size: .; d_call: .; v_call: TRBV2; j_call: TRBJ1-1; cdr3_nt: TGTGCCAGCAGTGATGGAGGGATCTGGGCTGAAGCTTTCTTT; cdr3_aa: CASSDGGIWAEAFF
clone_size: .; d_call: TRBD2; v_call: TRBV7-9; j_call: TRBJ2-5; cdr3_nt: TGTGCCAGCAGCTTTGGACTAGCGGGGGGTGTCGGGACCCAGTACTTC; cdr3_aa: CASSFGLAGGVGTQYF
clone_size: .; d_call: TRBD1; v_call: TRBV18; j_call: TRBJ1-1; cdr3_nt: TGTGCCAGCTCACCTAGGACAGGGGGGAACACTGAAGCTTTCTTT; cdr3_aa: CASSPRTGGNTEAFF
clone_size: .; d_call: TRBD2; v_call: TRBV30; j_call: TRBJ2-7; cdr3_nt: TGTGCCTGGCGGTGGGGGGGCTCCTACGAGCAGTACTTC; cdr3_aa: CAWRWGGSYEQYF
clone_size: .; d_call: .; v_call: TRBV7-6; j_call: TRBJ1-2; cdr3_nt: TGTGCCAGCAGCTCCGGAGTGTACTCTGGCTACACCTTC; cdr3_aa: CASSSGVYSGYTF
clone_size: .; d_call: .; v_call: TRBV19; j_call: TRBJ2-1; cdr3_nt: TGTGCCAGCCGTAGGGGTGGTGAGCAGTTCTTC; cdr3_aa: CASRRGGEQFF
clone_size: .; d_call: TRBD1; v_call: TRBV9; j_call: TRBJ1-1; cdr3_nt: TGTGCCAGCAGCGTCGGAAGGGGGCGGACTGAAGCTTTCTTT; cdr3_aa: CASSVGRGRTEAFF
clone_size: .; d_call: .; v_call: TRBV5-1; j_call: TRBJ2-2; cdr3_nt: TGCGCCAGCAGGGACAGATCGAACACCGGGGAGCTGTTTTTT; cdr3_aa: CASRDRSNTGELFF
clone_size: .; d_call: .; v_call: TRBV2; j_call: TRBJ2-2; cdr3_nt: TGTGCCAGCAGTGAATCAGCTAGGCGATCCGGGGAGCTGTTTTTT; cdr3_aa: CASSESARRSGELFF
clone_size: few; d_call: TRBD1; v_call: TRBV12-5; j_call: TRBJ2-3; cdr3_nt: TGTGCTAGTGGTTTGGCCTCCGGGACAGGGTTCACAGATACGCAGTATTTT; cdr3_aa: CASGLASGTGFTDTQYF
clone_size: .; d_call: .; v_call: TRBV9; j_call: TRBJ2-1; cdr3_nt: TGTGCCAGCAGCGAGGACAGCTACAATGAGCAGTTCTTC; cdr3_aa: CASSEDSYNEQFF
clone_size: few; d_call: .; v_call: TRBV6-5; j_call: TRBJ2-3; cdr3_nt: TGTGCCAGCAGTCTCGGAGGGAAGTGGGATACGCAGTATTTT; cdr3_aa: CASSLGGKWDTQYF
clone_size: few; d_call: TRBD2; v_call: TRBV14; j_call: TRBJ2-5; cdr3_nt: TGTGCCAGCAGCCAAGGGACACCGGGAGGGGAGACCCAGTACTTC; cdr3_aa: CASSQGTPGGETQYF